What follows are 26 T cell receptor beta chains derived from one specimen sequenced in a study of CD8+CD57+ T cells in acquired aplastic anemia. An expansion of CD8+CD57+ cells by flow cytometry had been shown in patients chosen for sequencing. Genomic DNA served as template for TCR beta VDJ and CDR3 profiling. TCRdb re-derived calls from the reads in MiXCR, one entry per CDR3 protein. Of around 210,000 distinct CDR3 sequences in the sample, about 60% were seen once. Sequencing was performed on sorted CD4+, CD8+, or CD8+CD57+ T cells (not recorded which) from PBMCs. The receptor set was obtained from a human donor with aplastic anemia.

V gene TRBV20-1 combines with J gene TRBJ1-5, with 7 bases that match TRBD1. V shed 0 bases, J shed 0 bases, and the junction held 2 bases outside the gene matches. There are 15 residues in the CDR3. CDR1 is DFQATT and CDR2 is SNEGSKA in the germline V gene (reference sequence). The CDR3 loop reads CSAREGQHSNQPQHF. CDR3 DNA: TGCAGTGCTAGAGAGGGACAGCATAGCAATCAGCCCCAGCATTTT.

This clonotype came up many times. The chain is built from TRBV6-4 and TRBJ2-1, with D uncertain. CDR1 and CDR2 from the germline V gene are MRHNA and SNTAGT. Trimming stripped 4 bases from V and 5 bases from J, with 9 bases between. This CDR3 has 13 residues. In nucleotides, the CDR3 is TGTGCCAGCAGTGTCGAGGAGCACAATGAGCAGTTCTTC. Protein: CASSVEEHNEQFF.

A note on this clonotype: The junction differs from germline at one of its ends, possibly a read error. The chain carries TRBV14 and TRBJ2-3, with D unclear. The CDR3 totals 15 residues. The germline V gene encodes CDR1 SGHDN and CDR2 FVKESK. In nucleotides, the CDR3 is TGTGCCAGCAGCCAGAGGAGTAGAAGCACAGATACGCACTATTTT. It specifies CASSQRSRSTDTHYF. Full variable domain (remainder filled in from reference TRBV14 and TRBJ2-3): EAGVTQFPSHSVIEKGQTVTLRCDPISGHDNLYWYRRVMGKEIKFLLHFVKESKQDESGMPNNRFLAERTGGTYSTLKVQPAELEDSGVYFCASSQRSRSTDTHYFGPGTRLTVL.

CDR3 nucleotides: TGTGCCAGTAGTAGGGGGACCGGGACTAGCGGGGGTGGTGAGACCCAGTACTTC. Protein sequence: CASSRGTGTSGGGETQYF. The chain joins TRBV19 to TRBJ2-7; 14 nucleotides match TRBD2. The assigned J gene may be wrong: the sequence end matches TRBJ2-5 better. Germline CDR1 LNHDA, CDR2 SQIVND (reference sequence). The CDR3 runs to 18 residues.

The CDR3 here is CASSSGQGMYTEAFF. In DNA form, the CDR3 reads TGTGCCAGCAGCTCCGGACAGGGGATGTACACTGAAGCTTTCTTT. V usage is TRBV7-6 and J usage is TRBJ1-1; TRBD1 aligns across 9 bases. The CDR3 extends over 15 amino acids. V trimming: 4 bases; J trimming: 3 bases; junction bases outside the gene matches: 6. Looked up from germline, CDR1 is SGHVS and CDR2 is FNYEAQ.

The J gene is TRBJ2-1, the V gene TRBV19, with 11 nucleotides matching TRBD2. The V gene end was trimmed by 9 bases and the J gene end by 5 bases; junction bases not matched to a gene: 6. The CDR3 loop spans 14 amino acids. CDR1 LNHDA and CDR2 SQIVND come from the germline V gene (reference sequence). DNA for the CDR3: TGTGCCAGCGGGGGACTAGCGGAAGACAATGAGCAGTTCTTC. The encoded protein is CASGGLAEDNEQFF.

This chain links TRBV15 with TRBJ2-1; possible D gene TRBD2, 5 bases. The V end lost 1 base, the J end lost 6 bases, and 10 bases lay between the germline ends. Germline V lookup: CDR1 LNHNV, CDR2 YYDKDF (reference sequence). The CDR3 sequence is 14 residues long. CDR3 bases: TGTGCCACCAGCAGAGCGGTTGCGGGCAATGAGCAGTTCTTC. Translation: CATSRAVAGNEQFF.

There are a few counts of this clonotype. The chain carries TRBV7-9 and TRBJ2-3; no reliable D call. Germline V gene data show CDR1 as SEHNR and CDR2 as FQNEAQ (reference sequence). The CDR3 is 10 residues long. The CDR3 spells CAASTDTQYF. CDR3 DNA sequence: TGTGCAGCCAGCACAGATACGCAGTATTTT.

This sequence joins TRBV2 and TRBJ1-4; TRBD1 agrees at 8 bases. The germline V gene encodes CDR1 SNHLY and CDR2 FYNNEI. V lost 7 bases to trimming and J lost 4 bases; unmatched junction nucleotides: 8. The CDR3 sequence is 15 residues long. CDR3 region: CASKGRTGHNEKLFF. In DNA, the CDR3 is TGTGCCAGCAAGGGAAGGACAGGGCATAATGAAAAACTGTTTTTT.

A note on this clonotype: The junction and the germline gene differ at one end; a read error may be behind it. CDR3 amino acids: CSAREGGTSSYNEQFF. The CDR3 region has the DNA TGCAGTGCCAGAGAGGGGGGAACATCGTCCTACAATGAGCAGTTCTTC. The chain uses TRBV20-1 and TRBJ2-1; D may match TRBD1 or TRBD2 (6 bases each). Germline assignment: CDR1 DFQATT and CDR2 SNEGSKA (reference sequence). This CDR3 region has 16 residues.

The chain has TRBV7-3 and TRBJ2-5, with TRBD2 identical over 15 bases. Per the germline V gene, CDR1 is SGHTA and CDR2 is FQGTGA. The V gene end was trimmed by 5 bases and the J gene end by 5 bases; junction bases not matched to a gene: 6. The CDR3 consists of 16 residues. The CDR3 protein is CASSRRTSGGEETQYF. CDR3 in DNA: TGTGCCAGCAGCCGAAGGACTAGCGGGGGGGAGGAGACCCAGTACTTC.

The chain couples TRBV24-1 to TRBJ2-7; TRBD1 matches at 9 bases. V lost 10 bases and J lost 3; bases outside the gene matches: 0. From germline, CDR1 is KGHDR and CDR2 SFDVKD. CDR3 length: 11 amino acids. The CDR3 sequence is CATGQGYEQYF. CDR3 coding DNA: TGTGCCACGGGACAGGGCTACGAGCAGTACTTC.

This chain uses TRBV15 with TRBJ1-5; D not certain. The germline V and J ends were trimmed by 3 bases and 4 bases, with 13 bases remaining between them. This CDR3 is 15 amino acids long. CDR1 and CDR2 (germline): LNHNV, YYDKDF (reference sequence). The CDR3, as DNA: TGTGCCACCAGCAGCCAAAAGAGAGAGAATCAGCCCCAGCATTTT. Its translation: CATSSQKRENQPQHF.

The chain employs TRBV19 and TRBJ1-5, with D perhaps TRBD1 (6 bases). Between the trimmed V and J ends, which lost 6 bases and 6 bases, there was a span of 15 bases. From germline, CDR1 is LNHDA and CDR2 SQIVND (reference sequence). CDR3 size: 14 residues. As DNA, the CDR3 is TGTGCCAGTAGCAGAGGGGACACACTTCAGCCCCAGCATTTT. Its translation is CASSRGDTLQPQHF.

The genes are TRBV29-1 and TRBJ2-1, with a weak D call TRBD1 (6 bases). CDR3 size: 16 residues. Between the trimmed V and J ends, which lost 3 bases and 0 bases, there was a span of 15 bases. Germline values: CDR1 SQVTM, CDR2 ANQGSEA. The CDR3 reads CSVEPGAVSSYNEQFF. The DNA for the CDR3 is TGCAGCGTTGAGCCAGGGGCCGTAAGCTCCTACAATGAGCAGTTCTTC.

Only a few counts were recorded for this clonotype. This chain joins TRBV20-1 and TRBJ2-7, with 12 bases identical to TRBD2. The CDR3 has 14 amino acids. The junction had 4 bases not matched to a gene; V was cut back by 1 base and J by 6 bases. Looked up from germline, CDR1 is DFQATT and CDR2 is SNEGSKA (reference sequence). This chain's CDR3 is CSARGLAGVSEQYF. CDR3 nucleotides: TGCAGTGCTAGAGGACTAGCGGGAGTAAGCGAGCAGTACTTC.

The chain links TRBV5-1 to TRBJ1-2, with 7 bases that match TRBD1. The germline CDR1 and CDR2 sequences are SGHRS and YFSETQ. The ends lost 4 bases at V and 6 bases at J; junction bases unmatched: 6. The CDR3 has 13 amino acids. The CDR3 is CASSPGQKNGYTF. The DNA of the CDR3 is TGCGCCAGCAGCCCGGGACAGAAGAATGGCTACACCTTC.

The chain has TRBV24-1 and TRBJ1-2; TRBD1 might be the D (5 bases). The CDR3 spans 14 residues. Germline values: CDR1 KGHDR, CDR2 SFDVKD. Trimming removed 6 bases at V and 8 bases at J, with 18 bases between. This chain's CDR3 is CATSNTGLAGGYTF. DNA for the CDR3: TGTGCCACCAGTAATACGGGACTCGCGGGAGGCTACACCTTC.

This clonotype came up many times. The chain recombines TRBV12-3 or TRBV12-4 with TRBJ2-1; TRBD2 aligns across 11 bases. V gave up 6 bases and J gave up 3 bases; unmatched junction bases: 4. CDR3 length: 15 residues. The CDR3: CASSPTSGVYNEQFF. The CDR3 DNA follows: TGTGCCAGCAGCCCGACTAGCGGGGTCTACAATGAGCAGTTCTTC.

The chain is built from TRBV2 and TRBJ1-1; D remains unclear. V was trimmed by 0 bases and J by 6 bases, leaving 17 bases between them. The CDR3 covers 16 residues. Germline V gene data show CDR1 as SNHLY and CDR2 as FYNNEI. CDR3 DNA: TGTGCCAGCAGTGAAGCGCTCGACCCCCGTACCGCTGAAGCTTTCTTT. Translated, it gives CASSEALDPRTAEAFF.

The chain employs TRBV20-1 and TRBJ2-3; D may be TRBD2 (5 bases). The length of the CDR3 is 12 residues. The germline V and J ends were trimmed by 3 bases and 4 bases, with 8 bases remaining between them. Germline V CDR1 and CDR2: DFQATT, SNEGSKA (reference sequence). CDR3 bases: TGCAGTGCTAGCCCGAGGGCAGATACGCAGTATTTT. This codes for CSASPRADTQYF.

The rearrangement links TRBV15 to TRBJ1-1, with no clear D. The length of the CDR3 is 13 residues. Germline CDR1 and CDR2: LNHNV and YYDKDF (reference sequence). The V end was cut by 0 bases, the J end by 1 base, with 3 bases between. Here the CDR3 reads CATSRESNTEAFF. The CDR3 DNA is TGTGCCACCAGCAGAGAGTCGAACACTGAAGCTTTCTTT. The full variable domain, with the rest looked up from reference TRBV15 and TRBJ1-1, is DAMVIQNPRYQVTQFGKPVTLSCSQTLNHNVMYWYQQKSSQAPKLLFHYYDKDFNNEADTPDNFQSRRPNTSFCFLDIRSPGLGDTAMYLCATSRESNTEAFFGQGTRLTVV.

The chain uses TRBV6-5 and TRBJ2-7; D gene uncertain. The CDR3 covers 13 residues. V was shortened by 2 bases and J by 5 bases, with 10 bases between the two germline ends. Germline CDR1 and CDR2: MNHEY and SVGAGI. For the CDR3, the DNA is TGTGCCAGCAGTTACCCAGAAGGAGACGAGCAGTACTTC. Protein: CASSYPEGDEQYF.

This clonotype has just a few counts. The V gene is TRBV9, the J gene TRBJ2-5; either TRBD1 or TRBD2 may supply D (5 bases each). The CDR3 is made up of 13 amino acids. Between the trimmed V and J ends, which lost 4 bases and 2 bases, there was a span of 9 bases. Germline V lookup: CDR1 SGDLS, CDR2 YYNGEE. The CDR3 is CASSRGPQETQYF. CDR3 DNA: TGTGCCAGCAGCAGGGGACCTCAAGAGACCCAGTACTTC.

The rearrangement joins TRBV6-1 to TRBJ2-7, with D possibly matching TRBD1 (6 bases). The CDR3 sequence is 15 residues long. Germline V CDR1 and CDR2: MNHNS, SASEGT. V dropped 6 bases and J dropped 3 bases, with 18 bases sitting between them. Here the CDR3 reads CASSPQGTMGYEQYF. In nucleotides, the CDR3 is TGTGCCAGCAGCCCACAGGGAACCATGGGCTACGAGCAGTACTTC.

The gene calls are TRBV13 and TRBJ1-2; unclear D gene. Trimming shortened V by 2 bases and J by 3 bases, and 7 bases separated the two germline ends. CDR1 PRHDT and CDR2 FYEKMQ come from the germline V gene (reference sequence). The CDR3 runs to 13 residues. CDR3: CASSLRGDYGYTF. For the CDR3, the DNA is TGTGCCAGCAGCTTACGCGGGGACTATGGCTACACCTTC. Full variable domain (missing parts from reference TRBV13 and TRBJ1-2): AAGVIQSPRHLIKEKRETATLKCYPIPRHDTVYWYQQGPGQDPQFLISFYEKMQSDKGSIPDRFSAQQFSDYHSELNMSSLELGDSALYFCASSLRGDYGYTFGSGTRLTVV.